This T cell receptor beta chain came from a study of T-cell reconstitution after alpha-beta-depleted transplantation in children. There are a few counts of this clonotype. Molecular barcoding with unique molecular identifiers was used for the TCRbeta library. TCRdb re-analysed the PCR reads in MiXCR, keeping a single row per CDR3 protein. The sample has 640,000 or so distinct CDR3 sequences, 16% seen once. The V segment lost 6 bases and the J segment 6 bases; nucleotides outside the gene matches: 19. The CDR3 spans 18 residues. Germline V gene sequence: CDR1 ENHRY, CDR2 SYGVKD. The sample was PBMCs from the stem cell graft donor, taken from the stem cell graft. The rearrangement joins TRBV10-3 to TRBJ2-3; 9 bases are a match to TRBD1. The source of this sequence is a human donor who donated a stem cell graft to a child with acute myeloid leukemia. The CDR3 bases are TGTGCCATCAGCCTCGGGACAGGGAGAAATCCCCCACTTGATACGCAGTATTTT. It specifies CAISLGTGRNPPLDTQYF.